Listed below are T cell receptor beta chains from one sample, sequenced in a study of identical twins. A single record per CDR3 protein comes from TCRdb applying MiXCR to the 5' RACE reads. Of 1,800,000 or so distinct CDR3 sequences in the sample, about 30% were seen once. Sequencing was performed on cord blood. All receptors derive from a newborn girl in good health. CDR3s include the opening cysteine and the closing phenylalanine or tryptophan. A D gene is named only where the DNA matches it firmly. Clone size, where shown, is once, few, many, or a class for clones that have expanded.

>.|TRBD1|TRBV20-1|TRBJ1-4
TGCAGTGCTAGGGGGACCGCGACAGGGCGAGGGGAAAAACTGTTTTTT
CSARGTATGRGEKLFF
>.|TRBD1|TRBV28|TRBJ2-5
TGTGCCAGCAGGGCGGACAGGGTGGAGACCCAGTACTTC
CASRADRVETQYF
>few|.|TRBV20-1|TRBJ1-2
TGCAGTGCTAGGGACATCCTTAACTATGGCTACACCTTC
CSARDILNYGYTF
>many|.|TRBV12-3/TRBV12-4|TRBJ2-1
TGTGCCAGCAGTTTGGGTAGTATGAATGAGCAGTTCTTC
CASSLGSMNEQFF
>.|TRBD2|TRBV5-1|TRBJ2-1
TGCGCCAGCAGCCTTACAACTATAGCGGGAAGTTCCTACAATGCGCAGTTCTTC
CASSLTTIAGSSYNAQFF
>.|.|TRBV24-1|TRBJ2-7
TGTGCCACCAGTGCCAGCGGGTCTTTCTCCTACGAGCAGTACTTC
CATSASGSFSYEQYF
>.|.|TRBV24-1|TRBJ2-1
TGTGCCACCAGTGATTTTCGCGGGCGGTCTAACAATGAGCAGTTCTTC
CATSDFRGRSNNEQFF
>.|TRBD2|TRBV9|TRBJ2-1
TGTGCCAGCAGCGGGGGAAGGGGCGGGAGTTCCTACAATGAGCAGTTCTTC
CASSGGRGGSSYNEQFF
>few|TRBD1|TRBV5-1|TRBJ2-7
TGCGCCAGCAGCAACGGACAGGGAGGTTCGTACGAGCAGTACTTC
CASSNGQGGSYEQYF
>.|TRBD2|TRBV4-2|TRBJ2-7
TGTGCCAGCAGCCAGGCCGGGACTAGCGTATTCTACGAGCAGTACTTC
CASSQAGTSVFYEQYF
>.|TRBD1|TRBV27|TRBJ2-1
TGTGCCAGCATCCGGGACAGGTACTCCTACAATGAGCAGTTCTTC
CASIRDRYSYNEQFF
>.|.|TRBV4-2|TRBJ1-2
TGTGCCAGCAGCCAAGTTCGGGTAGGCGGCTACACCTTC
CASSQVRVGGYTF
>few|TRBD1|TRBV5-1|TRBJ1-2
TGCGCCAGCAGCCGATTTTCGGTGGACAGGGCTTCCCATGGCTACACCTTC
CASSRFSVDRASHGYTF
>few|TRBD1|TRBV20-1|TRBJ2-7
TGCAGTGCTACGGACAGGGCCTCCTACGAGCAGTACTTC
CSATDRASYEQYF
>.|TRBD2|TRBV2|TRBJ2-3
TGTGCCAGCAGACGGGACTACGGGGGAGCGAGTACAGATACGCAGTATTTT
CASRRDYGGASTDTQYF
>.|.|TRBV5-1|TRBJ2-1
TGCACCAGCAGTTCCAGGGACCCCTGGAGCTCCTACAATGAGCAGTTCTTC
CTSSSRDPWSSYNEQFF
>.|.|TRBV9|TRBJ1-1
TGTGCCAGCAGCGTAGCCCCGAAGGATGGCGCTGAAGCTTTCTTT
CASSVAPKDGAEAFF
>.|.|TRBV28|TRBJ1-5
TGTGCCAGCACCCAGATTGGGCCCCAGCATTTT
CASTQIGPQHF
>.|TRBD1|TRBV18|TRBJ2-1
TGTGCCAGCTCAAAACAGGGGGCGATTGTTGGTGAGCAGTTCTTC
CASSKQGAIVGEQFF
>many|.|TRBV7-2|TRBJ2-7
TGTGCCAGCAGCTCCTCTGCCTCCTACGAGCAGTACTTC
CASSSSASYEQYF
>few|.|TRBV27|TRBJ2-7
TGTGCCAGCAGTTGGGCAGGCCTCTACGAGCAGTACTTC
CASSWAGLYEQYF
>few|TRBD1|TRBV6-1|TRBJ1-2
TGTGCCAGCAGTGATGGGTTTGGACAGGGGGGTTACACGGGCTACACCTTC
CASSDGFGQGGYTGYTF
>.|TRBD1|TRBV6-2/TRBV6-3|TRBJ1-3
TGTGCCAGCGTCCCGGGACAGGGACGGAGGAACACCATATATTTT
CASVPGQGRRNTIYF
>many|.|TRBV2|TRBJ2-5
TGTGCCAGCAGTTATATCCAAGAGACCCAGTACTTC
CASSYIQETQYF
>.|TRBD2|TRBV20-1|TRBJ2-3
TGCAGTGCGTTCGGGACTAGCGGTCGTTGGGATACGCAGTATTTT
CSAFGTSGRWDTQYF
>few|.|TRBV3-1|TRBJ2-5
TGTGCCAGCAGTTGGAAACAGGGCCCTCCCCAAGAGACCCAGTACTTC
CASSWKQGPPQETQYF
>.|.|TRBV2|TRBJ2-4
TGTGCCAGCAGTGCTAGCTTCATTCAGTACTTC
CASSASFIQYF
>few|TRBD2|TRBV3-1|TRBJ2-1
TGTGCCAGCAGCCACCTGGCGGGAGGAACAAATGAGCAGTTCTTC
CASSHLAGGTNEQFF
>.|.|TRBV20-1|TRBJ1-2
TGCAGTGCCTCCGGGGCTTGGACATTGAATGGCTACACCTTC
CSASGAWTLNGYTF
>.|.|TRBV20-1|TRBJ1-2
TGCAGTGCTAGAGATCTCCCCCCCTACCGCTCGAATAACTATGGCTACACCTTC
CSARDLPPYRSNNYGYTF
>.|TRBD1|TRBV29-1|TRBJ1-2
TGCAGCGTTGTACAGGGGAAAGGTGGCTACACCTTC
CSVVQGKGGYTF
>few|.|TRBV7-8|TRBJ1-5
TGTGCCAGCAGCTTAGCCCAGGCCCTTCAGCCCCAGCATTTT
CASSLAQALQPQHF
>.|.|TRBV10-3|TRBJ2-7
TGTGCCATCAGTGAGTCGGTGGTGGACGAGCAGTACTTC
CAISESVVDEQYF
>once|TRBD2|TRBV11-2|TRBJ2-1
TGTGCCAGCAGCTTACTTCGAGCGGGGACGTTCTTC
CASSLLRAGTFF
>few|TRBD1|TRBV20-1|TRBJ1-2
TGCAGTGCTAGAGAGGACAGGTCCCCGTACTATGGCTACACCTTC
CSAREDRSPYYGYTF
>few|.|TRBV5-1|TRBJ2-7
TGCGCCAGCAGCTTGGTAGGTCTCCACGAGCAGTACTTC
CASSLVGLHEQYF
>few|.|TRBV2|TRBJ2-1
TGTGCCAGCACCCATCGGGATAGGGGGGGGCAGTTCTTC
CASTHRDRGGQFF
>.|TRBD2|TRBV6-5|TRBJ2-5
TGTGCCAGCAGTTACCTACTTAGCGGGCGGGAGACCCAGTACTTC
CASSYLLSGRETQYF
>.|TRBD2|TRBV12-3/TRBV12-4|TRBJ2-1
TGTGCCAGCAGGGGCACCGGGACTAGAGACAATGAGCAGTTCTTC
CASRGTGTRDNEQFF
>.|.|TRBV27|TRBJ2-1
TGTGCCAGCAGTTTATCGATCGACTTTTCGGGTGAGCAGTTCTTC
CASSLSIDFSGEQFF
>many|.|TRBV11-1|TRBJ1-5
TGTGCCAGCAGCTGGTCACCTCATCCGAATCAGCCCCAGCATTTT
CASSWSPHPNQPQHF
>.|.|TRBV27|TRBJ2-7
TGTGCCAGCAGTGACCGGACAGTGCAGTACTTC
CASSDRTVQYF